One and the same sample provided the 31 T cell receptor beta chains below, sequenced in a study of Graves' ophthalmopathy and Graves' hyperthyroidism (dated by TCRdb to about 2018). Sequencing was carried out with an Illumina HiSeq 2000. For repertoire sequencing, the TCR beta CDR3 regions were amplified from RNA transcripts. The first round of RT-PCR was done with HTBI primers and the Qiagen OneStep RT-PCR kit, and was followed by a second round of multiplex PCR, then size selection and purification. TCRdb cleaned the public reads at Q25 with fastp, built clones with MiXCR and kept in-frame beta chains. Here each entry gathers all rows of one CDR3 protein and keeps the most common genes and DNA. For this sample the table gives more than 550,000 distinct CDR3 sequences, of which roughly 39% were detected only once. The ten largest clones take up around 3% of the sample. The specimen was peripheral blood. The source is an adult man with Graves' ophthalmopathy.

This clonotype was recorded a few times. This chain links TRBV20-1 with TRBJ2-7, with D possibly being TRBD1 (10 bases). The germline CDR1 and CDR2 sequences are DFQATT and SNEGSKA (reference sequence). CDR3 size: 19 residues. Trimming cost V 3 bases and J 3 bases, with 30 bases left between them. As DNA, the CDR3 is TGCAGTGCTAGGGGAGGGACAGGGGTTCTAGCGGGACCACTCTACGAGCAGTACTTC. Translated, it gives CSARGGTGVLAGPLYEQYF.

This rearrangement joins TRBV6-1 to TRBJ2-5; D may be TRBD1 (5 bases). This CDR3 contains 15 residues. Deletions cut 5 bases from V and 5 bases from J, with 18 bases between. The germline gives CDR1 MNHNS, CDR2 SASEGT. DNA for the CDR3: TGTGCCAGCAGTTACAGATACCAGGGTGCGGAGACCCAGTACTTC. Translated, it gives CASSYRYQGAETQYF.

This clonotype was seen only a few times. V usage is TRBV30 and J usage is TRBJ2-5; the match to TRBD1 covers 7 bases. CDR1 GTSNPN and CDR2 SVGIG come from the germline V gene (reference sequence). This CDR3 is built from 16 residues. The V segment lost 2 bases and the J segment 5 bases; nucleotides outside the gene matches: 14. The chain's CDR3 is CAWSTIRPGGVETQYF. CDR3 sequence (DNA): TGTGCCTGGAGTACCATTCGCCCAGGGGGTGTGGAGACCCAGTACTTC. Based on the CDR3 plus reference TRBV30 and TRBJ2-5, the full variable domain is SQTIHQWPATLVQPVGSPLSLECTVEGTSNPNLYWYRQAAGRGLQLLFYSVGIGQISSEVPQNLSASRPQDRQFILSSKKLLLSDSGFYLCAWSTIRPGGVETQYFGPGTRLLVL.

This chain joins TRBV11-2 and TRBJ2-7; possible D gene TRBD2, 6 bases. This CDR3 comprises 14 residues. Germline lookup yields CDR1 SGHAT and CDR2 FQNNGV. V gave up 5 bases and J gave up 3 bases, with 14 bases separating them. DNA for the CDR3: TGTGCCAGCAGCCCCTGGGACTCCTTCTACGAGCAGTACTTC. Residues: CASSPWDSFYEQYF.

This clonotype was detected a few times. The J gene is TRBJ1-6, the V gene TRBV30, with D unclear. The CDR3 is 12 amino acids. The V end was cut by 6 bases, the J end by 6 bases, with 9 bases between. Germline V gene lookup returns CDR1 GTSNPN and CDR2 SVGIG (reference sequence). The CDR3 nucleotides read TGTGCCTGTGTTTTCGGTAATTCACCCCTCCACTTT. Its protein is CACVFGNSPLHF.

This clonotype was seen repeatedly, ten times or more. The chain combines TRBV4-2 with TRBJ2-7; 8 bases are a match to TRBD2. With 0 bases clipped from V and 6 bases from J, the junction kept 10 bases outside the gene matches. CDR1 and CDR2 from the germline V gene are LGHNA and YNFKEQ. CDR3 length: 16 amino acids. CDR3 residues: CASSQDRGGARGEQYF. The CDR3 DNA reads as TGTGCCAGCAGCCAAGATCGGGGGGGGGCAAGGGGCGAGCAGTACTTC.

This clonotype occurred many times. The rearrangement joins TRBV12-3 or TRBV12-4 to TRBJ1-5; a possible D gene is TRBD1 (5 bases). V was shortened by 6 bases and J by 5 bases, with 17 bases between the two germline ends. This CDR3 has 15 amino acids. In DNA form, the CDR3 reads TGTGCCAGCAGGCACACTCAGGGCCCCGATCAGCCCCAGCATTTT. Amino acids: CASRHTQGPDQPQHF.

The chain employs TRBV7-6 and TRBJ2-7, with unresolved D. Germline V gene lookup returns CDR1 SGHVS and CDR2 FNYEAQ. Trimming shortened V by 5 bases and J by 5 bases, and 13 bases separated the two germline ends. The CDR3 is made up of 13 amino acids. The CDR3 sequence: CASSPGLPHEQYF. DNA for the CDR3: TGTGCCAGCAGCCCGGGCCTTCCCCACGAGCAGTACTTC.

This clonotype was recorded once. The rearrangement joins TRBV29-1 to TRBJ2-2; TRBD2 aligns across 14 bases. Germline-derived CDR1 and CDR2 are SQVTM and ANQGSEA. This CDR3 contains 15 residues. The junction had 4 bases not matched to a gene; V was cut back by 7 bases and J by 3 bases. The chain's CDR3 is CSGLAGGYDTGELFF. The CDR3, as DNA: TGCAGCGGACTAGCGGGAGGGTACGACACCGGGGAGCTGTTTTTT.

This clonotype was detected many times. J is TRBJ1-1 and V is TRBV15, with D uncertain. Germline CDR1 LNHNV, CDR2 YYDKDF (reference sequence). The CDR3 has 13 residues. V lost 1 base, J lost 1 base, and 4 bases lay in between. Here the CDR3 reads CATSRGGNTEAFF. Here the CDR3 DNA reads TGTGCCACCAGCAGAGGGGGGAACACTGAAGCTTTCTTT.

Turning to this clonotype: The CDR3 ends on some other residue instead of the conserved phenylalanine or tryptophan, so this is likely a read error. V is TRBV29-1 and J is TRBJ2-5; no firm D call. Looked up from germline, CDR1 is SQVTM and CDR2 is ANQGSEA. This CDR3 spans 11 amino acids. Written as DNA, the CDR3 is TGCAGCGGTGAATGGGGAGAGACCCAGTACGTC. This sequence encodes CSGEWGETQYV.

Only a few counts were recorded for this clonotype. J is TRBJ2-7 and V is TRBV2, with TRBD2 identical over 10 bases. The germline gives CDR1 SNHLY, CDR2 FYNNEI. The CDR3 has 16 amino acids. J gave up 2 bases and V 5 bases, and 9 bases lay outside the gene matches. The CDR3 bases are TGTGCCAGCAGTTACTCAACTAGCGGGGCCCCCTACGAGCAGTACTTC. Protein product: CASSYSTSGAPYEQYF.

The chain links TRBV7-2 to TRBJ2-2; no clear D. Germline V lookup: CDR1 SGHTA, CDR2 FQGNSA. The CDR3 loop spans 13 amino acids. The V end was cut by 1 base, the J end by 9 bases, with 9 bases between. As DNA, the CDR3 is TGTGCCAGCAGCTTAGGAGGATCCAGGGAGCTGTTTTTT. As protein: CASSLGGSRELFF.

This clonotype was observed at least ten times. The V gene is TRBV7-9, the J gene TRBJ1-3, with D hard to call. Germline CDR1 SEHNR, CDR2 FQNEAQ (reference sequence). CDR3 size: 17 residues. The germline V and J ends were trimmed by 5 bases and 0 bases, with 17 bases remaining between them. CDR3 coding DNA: TGTGCCAGCAGCCGAGCCATCGCCGGGAACTCTGGAAACACCATATATTTT. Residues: CASSRAIAGNSGNTIYF.

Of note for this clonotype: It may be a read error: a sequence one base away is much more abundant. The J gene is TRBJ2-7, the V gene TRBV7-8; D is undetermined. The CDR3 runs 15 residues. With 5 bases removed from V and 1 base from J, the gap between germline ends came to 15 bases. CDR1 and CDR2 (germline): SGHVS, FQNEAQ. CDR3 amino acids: CASSQVVGASYEQYF. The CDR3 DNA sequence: TGTGCCAGCAGCCAAGTTGTCGGAGCGTCCTACGAGCAGTACTTC.

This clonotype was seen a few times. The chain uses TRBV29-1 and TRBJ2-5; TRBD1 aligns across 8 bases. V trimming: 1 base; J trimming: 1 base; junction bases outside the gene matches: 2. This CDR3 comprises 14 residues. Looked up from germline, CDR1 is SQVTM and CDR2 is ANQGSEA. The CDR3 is CSVEGTGPQETQYF. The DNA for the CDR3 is TGCAGCGTTGAAGGGACAGGGCCCCAAGAGACCCAGTACTTC.

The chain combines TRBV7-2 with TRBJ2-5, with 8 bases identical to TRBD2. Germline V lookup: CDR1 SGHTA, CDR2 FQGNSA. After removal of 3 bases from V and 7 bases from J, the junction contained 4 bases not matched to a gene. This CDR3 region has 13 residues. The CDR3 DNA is TGTGCCAGCAGCTTTCTGGCGGGAGGGACCCAGTACTTC. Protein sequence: CASSFLAGGTQYF.

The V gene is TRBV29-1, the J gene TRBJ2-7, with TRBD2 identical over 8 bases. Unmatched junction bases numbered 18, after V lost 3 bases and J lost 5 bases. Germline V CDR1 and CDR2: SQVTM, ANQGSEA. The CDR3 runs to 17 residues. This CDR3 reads CSVERDVPRLAPNEQYF. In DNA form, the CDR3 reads TGCAGCGTTGAGCGTGACGTACCAAGACTAGCGCCCAACGAGCAGTACTTC.

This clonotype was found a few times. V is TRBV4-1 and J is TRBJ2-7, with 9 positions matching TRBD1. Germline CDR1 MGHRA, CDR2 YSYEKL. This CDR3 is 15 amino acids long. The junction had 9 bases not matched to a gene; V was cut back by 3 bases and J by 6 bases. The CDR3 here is CASSHPTGGKGEQYF. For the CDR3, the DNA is TGCGCCAGCAGCCACCCGACAGGGGGTAAGGGCGAGCAGTACTTC.

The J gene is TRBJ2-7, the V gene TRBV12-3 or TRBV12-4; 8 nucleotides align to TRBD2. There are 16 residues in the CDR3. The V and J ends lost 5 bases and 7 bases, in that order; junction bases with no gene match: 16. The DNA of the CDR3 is TGTGCCAGCAGTCAACCTCTTTCGGGGGGGCCGTGGGAGCAGTACTTC. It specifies CASSQPLSGGPWEQYF.

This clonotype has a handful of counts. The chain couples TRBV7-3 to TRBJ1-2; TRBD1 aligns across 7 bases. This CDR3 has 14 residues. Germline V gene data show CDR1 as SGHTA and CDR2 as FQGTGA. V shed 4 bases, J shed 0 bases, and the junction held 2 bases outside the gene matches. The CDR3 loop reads CASSWGQPNYGYTF. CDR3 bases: TGTGCCAGCAGCTGGGGACAGCCTAACTATGGCTACACCTTC.

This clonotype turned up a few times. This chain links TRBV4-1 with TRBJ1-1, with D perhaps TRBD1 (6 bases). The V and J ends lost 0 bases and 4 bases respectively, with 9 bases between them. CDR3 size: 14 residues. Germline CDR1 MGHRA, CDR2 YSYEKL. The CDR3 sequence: CASSQEKGGTEAFF. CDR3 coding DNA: TGCGCCAGCAGCCAAGAGAAAGGGGGCACTGAAGCTTTCTTT.

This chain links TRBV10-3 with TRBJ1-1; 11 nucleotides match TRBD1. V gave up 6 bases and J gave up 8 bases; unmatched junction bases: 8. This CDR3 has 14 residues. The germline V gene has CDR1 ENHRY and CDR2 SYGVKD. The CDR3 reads CAIRSGRTGGEAFF. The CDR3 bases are TGTGCCATCAGGTCCGGCAGGACAGGGGGCGAAGCTTTCTTT.

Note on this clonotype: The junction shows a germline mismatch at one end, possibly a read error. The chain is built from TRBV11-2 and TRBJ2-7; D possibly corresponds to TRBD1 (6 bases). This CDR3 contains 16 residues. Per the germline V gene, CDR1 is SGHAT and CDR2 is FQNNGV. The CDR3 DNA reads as TGTGCCAGCCGCTTAGTCCGGATCGAGGGGGCCTACGAGCAGTACTTC. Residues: CASRLVRIEGAYEQYF.

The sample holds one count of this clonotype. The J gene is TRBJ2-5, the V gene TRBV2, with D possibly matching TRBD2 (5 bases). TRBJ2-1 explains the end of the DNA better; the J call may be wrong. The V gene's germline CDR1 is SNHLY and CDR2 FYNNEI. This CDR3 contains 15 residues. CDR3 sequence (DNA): TGTGCCAGCAGTGAAGAGGTAGCGACCTACAATGAGCAGTTCTTC. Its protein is CASSEEVATYNEQFF.

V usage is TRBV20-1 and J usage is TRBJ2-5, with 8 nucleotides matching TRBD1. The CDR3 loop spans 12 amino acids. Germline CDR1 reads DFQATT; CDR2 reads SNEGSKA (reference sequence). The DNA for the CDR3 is TGCAGCTCCCTAGGGGACAGGGAGACCCAGTACTTC. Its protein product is CSSLGDRETQYF.

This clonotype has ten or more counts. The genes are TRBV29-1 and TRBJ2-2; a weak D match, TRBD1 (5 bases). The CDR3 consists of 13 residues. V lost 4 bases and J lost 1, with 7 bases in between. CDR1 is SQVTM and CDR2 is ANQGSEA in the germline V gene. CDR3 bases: TGCAGCGTTGTCAGGGAGAACACCGGGGAGCTGTTTTTT. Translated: CSVVRENTGELFF.

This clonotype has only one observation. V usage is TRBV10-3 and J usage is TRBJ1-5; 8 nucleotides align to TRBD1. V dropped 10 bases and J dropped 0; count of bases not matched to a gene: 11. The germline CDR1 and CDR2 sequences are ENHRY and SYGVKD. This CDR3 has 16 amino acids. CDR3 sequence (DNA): TGTGCCAGCAATGAATCCGGACAGGGTAGCAATCAGCCCCAGCATTTT. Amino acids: CASNESGQGSNQPQHF.

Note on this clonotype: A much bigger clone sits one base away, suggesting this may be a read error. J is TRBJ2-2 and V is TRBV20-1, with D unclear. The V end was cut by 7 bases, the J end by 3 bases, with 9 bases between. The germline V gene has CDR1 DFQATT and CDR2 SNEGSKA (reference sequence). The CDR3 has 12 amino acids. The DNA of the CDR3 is TGCAGTGTCCAGTACGACACCGGGGAGCTGTTTTTT. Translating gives CSVQYDTGELFF.

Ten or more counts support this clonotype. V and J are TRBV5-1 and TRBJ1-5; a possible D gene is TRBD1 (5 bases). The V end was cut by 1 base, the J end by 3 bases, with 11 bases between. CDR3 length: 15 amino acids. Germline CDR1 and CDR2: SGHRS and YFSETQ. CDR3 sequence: CASSLSGSINQPQHF. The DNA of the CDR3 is TGCGCCAGCAGCTTGTCAGGGAGCATCAATCAGCCCCAGCATTTT. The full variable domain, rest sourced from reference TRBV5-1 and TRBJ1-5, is KAGVTQTPRYLIKTRGQQVTLSCSPISGHRSVSWYQQTPGQGLQFLFEYFSETQRNKGNFPGRFSGRQFSNSRSEMNVSTLELGDSALYLCASSLSGSINQPQHFGDGTRLSIL.

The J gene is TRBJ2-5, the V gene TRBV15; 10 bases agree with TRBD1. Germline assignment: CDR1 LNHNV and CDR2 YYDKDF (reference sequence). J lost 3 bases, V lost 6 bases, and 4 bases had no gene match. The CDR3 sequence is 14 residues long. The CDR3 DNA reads TGTGCCACCAGTAACGGACAGGGGGAAGAGACCCAGTACTTC. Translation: CATSNGQGEETQYF.